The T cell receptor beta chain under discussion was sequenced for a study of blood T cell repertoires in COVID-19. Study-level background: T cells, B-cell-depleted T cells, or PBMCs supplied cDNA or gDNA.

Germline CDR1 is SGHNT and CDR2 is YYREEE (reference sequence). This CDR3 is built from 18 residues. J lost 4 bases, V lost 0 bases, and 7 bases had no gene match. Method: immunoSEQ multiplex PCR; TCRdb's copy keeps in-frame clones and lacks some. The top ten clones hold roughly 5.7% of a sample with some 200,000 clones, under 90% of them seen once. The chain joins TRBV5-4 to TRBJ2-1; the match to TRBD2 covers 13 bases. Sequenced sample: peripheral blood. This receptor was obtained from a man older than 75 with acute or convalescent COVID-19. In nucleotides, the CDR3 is TGTGCCAGCAGCTTGGTTTGGACTAGCGGGAGTATGTACAATGAGCAGTTCTTC. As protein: CASSLVWTSGSMYNEQFF.